This paragraph covers one TCR beta chain sequence. Its antigen has not been determined. One base away there is no much larger clone; base qualities are not given. This record belongs to a study of blood T cell repertoires in COVID-19 (dated by TCRdb to 2018 to 2020). At the level of the whole study: Samples covering the acute and convalescent phases of COVID-19 were provided by collaborators in the United States, Italy and Spain. The prospective study material was composed of cDNA or gDNA derived from T cells, B-cell-depleted T cells, or PBMCs. Deeply sampled blood TCRbeta repertoires from subjects exposed to, actively infected with, or recovered from COVID-19 were included in the dataset. A freely available public database, intended as a resource for researchers studying the immune response to SARS-CoV-2, is where the repertoires were released. The samples were drawn from two sources: the first 160 participants of the ongoing ImmuneRACE study, and 1,000 to 1,500 subjects contributed by 6 global collaborators. Sample metadata almost always included a de-identified subject ID, COVID-19 status, age in years and sex. HLA class I and class II types, where available, came from metadata supplied by the sample provider rather than from assay-based typing. Study-wide findings and limitations: How much clinical and demographic metadata was included differed by source and by participant, and the metadata was provided uncurated.

TCRbeta CDR3 regions were amplified from genomic DNA by means of the immunoSEQ Assay, a bias-controlled multiplex PCR. The paper's data handling went like this. The number of nucleated cells in each sample was estimated by amplification of reference gene primers within the assay. Sequence reads were collapsed and filtered to measure the absolute abundance of every unique TCRbeta CDR3 rearrangement. Productive Simpson clonality was computed per sample as the square root of Simpson's diversity index over productive rearrangements. Here the immuneACCESS table is served through TCRdb, limited to in-frame sequences with V and J called. Missing clones are a known gap in these copies; in checked studies unresolved V genes cover under half, and the rest lacks a known reason. That table furnishes V, J and clone size, whereas the DNA furnished D and trimming. Across this sample there are roughly 68,000 clones, with around 80% seen only once. The ten largest account for approximately 3.8% of the sample.

The CDR3 measures 17 amino acids from cysteine to phenylalanine. The CDR3 DNA has 51 bases and is translated from base 1. Trimming removed 5 bases from V and 0 bases from J; the gene matches leave 3 bases unexplained. CDR1 is given as MNHEY and CDR2 as SMNVEV, both from the germline V gene (reference sequence). Enrolling through a virtual design, the prospective study's participants ranged in age from roughly 18 to 100 years and lived across about two dozen United States geographic areas. To assign participants to cohorts, the prospective study relied on clinical history that participants themselves reported in a screening survey and a study questionnaire. Each participant in the prospective study had whole blood, serum and a nasopharyngeal or oropharyngeal swab collected by mobile phlebotomists. Participants in the prospective study had the option to provide additional blood draws and questionnaires over a roughly two-month period. Blood samples from the prospective study were shipped frozen or at room temperature prior to DNA extraction.

The sequence links TRBV27 to TRBJ2-1; a stretch of 14 junction bases matches TRBD2. The material sequenced was PBMCs or T cells enriched from blood (not recorded which). The sequence was obtained from a middle-aged woman with acute COVID-19. The bases are TGTGCCAGCAGTCCCGGGACTAGCGGGAGCTCCTACAATGAGCAGTTCTTC. Translated, it gives CASSPGTSGSSYNEQFF.